There are a few counts of the clone carrying this T cell receptor beta chain. The target antigen is unknown. This sample is part of a study of T-cell reconstitution after alpha-beta-depleted transplantation in children. Unique molecular identifiers were used in preparing the TCRbeta library. A single record per CDR3 protein comes from TCRdb applying MiXCR to the PCR reads. The sample includes approximately 400,000 distinct CDR3 sequences, about a sixth of them seen just once. Overall study results and limits: Newly made T cells mostly supplied T-cell counts and diversity one year after transplant. At around two months after transplant, the alpha-beta T cells were reportedly derived from several hundred expanded clones that came from non-depleted graft cells. In some patients, recipient T cells and intrathymic progenitors surviving conditioning explained high day-60 diversity.

Trimming pared 0 bases from V and 5 bases from J, leaving 15 bases between. The length of the CDR3 is 15 residues. Germline lookup yields CDR1 SGHRS and CDR2 YFSETQ. The chain combines TRBV5-1 with TRBJ2-7; D is possibly TRBD2 (5 bases). The receptor's source is a boy younger than two who had a stem cell transplant for Wiskott-Aldrich syndrome, so the T cells may come from the graft donor. The material sequenced was PBMCs, mostly from graft donor cells, taken 360 days after TCRalphabeta/CD19-depleted stem cell transplant. The CDR3 DNA reads as TGCGCCAGCAGCTTGGTGCCGACTATAACTGACGAGCAGTACTTC. Protein sequence: CASSLVPTITDEQYF. Full variable domain (remainder filled in from reference TRBV5-1 and TRBJ2-7): KAGVTQTPRYLIKTRGQQVTLSCSPISGHRSVSWYQQTPGQGLQFLFEYFSETQRNKGNFPGRFSGRQFSNSRSEMNVSTLELGDSALYLCASSLVPTITDEQYFGPGTRLTVT.